Listed here are 5 T cell receptor beta chains from one sample, sequenced in a study of CD8 T cells in ankylosing spondylitis listed by TCRdb under 2017. The library was prepared using 5' RACE. The listed sequencing device is Illumina HiSeq 2500. The public reads were quality trimmed at Q25 with fastp and then assembled into clones with MiXCR by TCRdb, keeping productive beta chains. All rows with the same CDR3 protein become a single entry with the most common DNA and genes. Here the sample has about 260,000 distinct CDR3 sequences; more than 20% occur a single time. The leading ten clones occupy more than 0.6% of the sample. What was sequenced was blood, either unsorted or a sorted T cell fraction (not recorded which). These receptors all come from a male donor with ankylosing spondylitis or in good health (not recorded which).

The rearrangement links TRBV5-1 to TRBJ2-2; 8 bases fit TRBD2. Germline V gene data show CDR1 as SGHRS and CDR2 as YFSETQ. The CDR3 totals 14 residues. Unmatched junction bases numbered 6, after V lost 4 bases and J lost 7 bases. CDR3 protein: CASSTGTRDGELFF. The CDR3 nucleotides read TGCGCCAGCAGCACCGGGACTAGAGACGGGGAGCTGTTTTTT.

This clonotype was recorded at least ten times. This chain links TRBV20-1 with TRBJ1-6; no reliable D call. Germline V gives CDR1 DFQATT, CDR2 SNEGSKA (reference sequence). The V end was cut by 0 bases, the J end by 0 bases, with 12 bases between. The CDR3 length is 17 residues. CDR3: CSAREDVRPSYNSPLHF. CDR3 sequence (DNA): TGCAGTGCTAGAGAAGACGTCAGGCCCTCCTATAATTCACCCCTCCACTTT.

This sequence joins TRBV2 and TRBJ2-2; TRBD2 is a possible D gene (6 bases). The V gene's germline CDR1 is SNHLY and CDR2 FYNNEI. The ends were cut back, 8 bases at V and 6 bases at J, with 13 bases in the middle. The CDR3 is made up of 13 amino acids. Here the CDR3 reads CASGRGGPGELFF. CDR3 nucleotide sequence: TGTGCCAGCGGTCGTGGAGGGCCCGGGGAGCTGTTTTTT.

This clonotype appeared many times. The J gene is TRBJ2-1, the V gene TRBV20-1, with 8 bases fitting TRBD2. Trimming took 5 bases from V and 5 from J; bases not matched to a gene: 11. The germline V gene has CDR1 DFQATT and CDR2 SNEGSKA (reference sequence). This CDR3 has 15 amino acids. CDR3 loop: CSADSLSGVDNEQFF. The CDR3 DNA reads TGCAGTGCTGACTCACTTAGCGGGGTGGACAATGAGCAGTTCTTC.

This clonotype was seen at least ten times. The V and J genes are TRBV4-2 and TRBJ1-4; tentatively, D is TRBD1 (5 bases). The V end lost 2 bases, the J end lost 8 bases, and 18 bases lay between the germline ends. This CDR3 comprises 16 residues. From germline, CDR1 is LGHNA and CDR2 YNFKEQ. The CDR3 reads CASSQPRGDGEEKLFF. The CDR3 DNA is TGTGCCAGCAGCCAACCCCGGGGGGATGGTGAAGAAAAACTGTTTTTT.